The next 8 T cell receptor beta chains were all read from a single sample in a study of blood T cell repertoires in COVID-19. Assay: immunoSEQ multiplex PCR; the TCRdb copy retains only in-frame clones and omits some. Here the sample spans about 110,000 clones, 70% to 90% being singletons. The sequencing input was peripheral blood. These receptors were obtained from a woman in her forties or fifties with acute or convalescent COVID-19.

A single count supports this clone. The rearrangement uses TRBV14 and TRBJ2-3; 7 bases line up with TRBD1. The V and J ends lost 4 bases and 3 bases, in that order; junction bases with no gene match: 7. The CDR3 contains 15 residues. Germline loops: CDR1 SGHDN, CDR2 FVKESK. In DNA form, the CDR3 reads TGTGCCAGCAGCCGGGACAGTGAGGGGACAGATACGCAGTATTTT. This encodes CASSRDSEGTDTQYF.

This clone was detected a few times. This chain connects TRBV5-5 to TRBJ1-1; D is undetermined. V lost 3 bases and J 5 bases, leaving 11 bases between the germline ends. Germline CDR1 is SGHKS and CDR2 is YYEKEE (reference sequence). CDR3 length equals 13 residues. The DNA of the CDR3 is TGTGCCAGCAGCTACGACTCCTGGACTGAAGCTTTCTTT. Translation gives CASSYDSWTEAFF. Using reference TRBV5-5 and TRBJ1-1 for the parts outside the CDR3, the full variable domain is DAGVTQSPTHLIKTRGQQVTLRCSPISGHKSVSWYQQVLGQGPQFIFQYYEKEERGRGNFPDRFSARQFPNYSSELNVNALLLGDSALYLCASSYDSWTEAFFGQGTRLTVV.

The rearrangement joins TRBV5-1 to TRBJ2-5, with D maybe TRBD2 (5 bases). There are 16 residues in the CDR3. Trimming pared 0 bases from V and 5 bases from J, leaving 17 bases between. Per germline, CDR1 SGHRS and CDR2 YFSETQ. DNA of the CDR3: TGCGCCAGCAGCTTGGTGGGTGGGGAGTTCGTGGAGACCCAGTACTTC. Its translation is CASSLVGGEFVETQYF.

The chain employs TRBV10-3 and TRBJ1-5; TRBD1 is a possible D gene (6 bases). The CDR3 runs to 13 residues. Germline V gene lookup returns CDR1 ENHRY and CDR2 SYGVKD. V was cut by 9 bases and J by 0 bases, with 9 bases left in between. The CDR3 reads CAIRGGSNQPQHF. CDR3 nucleotide sequence: TGTGCCATAAGAGGGGGTAGCAATCAGCCCCAGCATTTT.

The chain combines TRBV4-3 with TRBJ2-1, with 14 bases matching TRBD2. This CDR3 has 17 residues. From germline, CDR1 is LGHNA and CDR2 YSLEER. The V gene end was trimmed by 3 bases and the J gene end by 7 bases; junction bases not matched to a gene: 8. CDR3 DNA sequence: TGCGCCAGCAGCCATTACGCGGGACTAGCGGGGGCAAATGAGCAGTTCTTC. It yields the protein CASSHYAGLAGANEQFF.

The V and J genes are TRBV7-9 and TRBJ2-3; the D gene is possibly TRBD2 (6 bases). The V gene lost 4 bases and the J gene lost 0 bases, with 14 bases spanning the gap. In germline, CDR1 is SEHNR, CDR2 FQNEAQ (reference sequence). The CDR3 extends over 16 amino acids. The DNA of the CDR3 is TGTGCCAGCAGCTCCGGGAGAGTTACAAGCACAGATACGCAGTATTTT. Protein product: CASSSGRVTSTDTQYF.

The rearrangement links TRBV2 to TRBJ2-1; 7 bases match TRBD1. Germline CDR1 is SNHLY and CDR2 is FYNNEI. The V gene end was trimmed by 0 bases and the J gene end by 15 bases; junction bases not matched to a gene: 5. The CDR3 spans 12 residues. The CDR3 is CASSEAGTVGFF. The CDR3 nucleotides are TGTGCCAGCAGTGAAGCTGGGACAGTTGGGTTCTTC.

This chain joins TRBV21-1 and TRBJ1-5; no DNA check was done on the table's D call, TRBD1. TRBV21-1 is a pseudogene segment. CDR3 length: 13 residues. CDR3 region: CASSKNSNQPQHF. CDR3 nucleotides: TGTGCCAGCAGCAAAAACAGTAATCAGCCCCAGCATTTT.